A single sample gave rise to the 30 T cell receptor beta chains below, sequenced in a study of T cell responses to AZD1222 COVID-19 vaccine. Sequencing was performed with immunoSEQ multiplex PCR; in TCRdb, only in-frame clones are kept and a portion is missing. The table records about 170,000 clones, around 88% of them present only once. This material consisted of peripheral blood, taken 28 days after the second AZD1222 dose. The source is an adult who received the AZD1222 COVID-19 vaccine.

V gene TRBV27 combines with J gene TRBJ2-1; 13 bases line up with TRBD2. CDR1 MNHEY and CDR2 SMNVEV come from the germline V gene (reference sequence). The CDR3 contains 19 residues. V was pared by 8 bases and J by 5 bases, with 18 bases of the junction left unmatched. CDR3 amino acids: CASRQYSLTSGGPNNEQFF. The CDR3 DNA follows: TGTGCCAGCCGACAATACTCCTTGACTAGCGGGGGGCCTAACAATGAGCAGTTCTTC.

The V call is TRBV29-1, the J call TRBJ2-7; maybe TRBD1 (6 bases). Germline CDR1 reads SQVTM; CDR2 reads ANQGSEA. Trimming left V 5 bases short and J 5 bases short, with 22 bases between. This CDR3 region has 15 residues. CDR3 coding DNA: TGCAGCGTTCGGGTAGCCGGACAGCTAATCCACGAGCAGTACTTC. Translating it yields CSVRVAGQLIHEQYF.

This chain links TRBV24-1 with TRBJ2-7; D unclear. Germline V gene data show CDR1 as KGHDR and CDR2 as SFDVKD. V was clipped by 9 bases and J by 7 bases, with 15 bases between them. There are 12 residues in the CDR3. CDR3 in DNA: TGTGCCACCTCCGACGGGTTGGGGGAGCAGTACTTC. Translation: CATSDGLGEQYF.

The chain couples TRBV14 to TRBJ2-7; 10 bases line up with TRBD2. V shed 4 bases, J shed 3 bases, and the junction held 12 bases outside the gene matches. This CDR3 contains 17 residues. Germline V CDR1 and CDR2: SGHDN, FVKESK. The DNA for the CDR3 is TGTGCCAGCAGCCCGCTGGGTAGCGGGGGGATGTTCTACGAGCAGTACTTC. Amino acid sequence: CASSPLGSGGMFYEQYF.

The chain couples TRBV4-2 to TRBJ1-2; the D gene is possibly TRBD1 (6 bases). Trimming removed 3 bases at V and 5 bases at J, with 19 bases between. Germline loops: CDR1 LGHNA, CDR2 YNFKEQ. This CDR3 is built from 16 residues. The CDR3 protein is CASSQDTGFSWYGYTF. As DNA, the CDR3 is TGTGCCAGCAGCCAGGATACAGGGTTTAGCTGGTATGGCTACACCTTC.

This chain connects TRBV5-1 to TRBJ1-2, with D unresolved. The ends were cut back, 3 bases at V and 9 bases at J, with 24 bases in the middle. The CDR3 spans 16 residues. Germline values: CDR1 SGHRS, CDR2 YFSETQ. The DNA for the CDR3 is TGCGCCAGCAGCTCTGGCGGTTTGAGGCCCCCAGTGAGCTACACCTTC. Residues: CASSSGGLRPPVSYTF.

The gene calls are TRBV29-1 and TRBJ2-5; D is perhaps TRBD1 (5 bases). V lost 4 bases, J lost 5 bases, and 11 bases lay in between. This CDR3 region has 12 residues. Germline V gene sequence: CDR1 SQVTM, CDR2 ANQGSEA. The CDR3 nucleotides read TGCAGCGTTGCACTCCAGGGTGAGACCCAGTACTTC. Its translation is CSVALQGETQYF.

The gene calls are TRBV7-8 and TRBJ1-3; no firm D call. With 5 bases removed from V and 0 bases from J, the gap between germline ends came to 14 bases. Germline V gene lookup returns CDR1 SGHVS and CDR2 FQNEAQ. The CDR3 covers 16 residues. The DNA for the CDR3 is TGTGCCAGCAGCACCAATGTACCAAGCTCTGGAAACACCATATATTTT. Its protein is CASSTNVPSSGNTIYF.

This clone was counted between two and nine times. This chain links TRBV7-6 with TRBJ1-4; D possibly corresponds to TRBD1 (6 bases). CDR1 and CDR2 from the germline V gene are SGHVS and FNYEAQ. V was trimmed by 5 bases and J by 4 bases, leaving 23 bases between them. This CDR3 spans 18 amino acids. CDR3 protein: CASSRLGQSPAGNEKLFF. In DNA form, the CDR3 reads TGTGCCAGCAGCCGGTTGGGACAATCACCCGCAGGTAATGAAAAACTGTTTTTT.

Details on this clone: At one end the junction does not follow the germline gene, possibly because of a read error. The DNA of the CDR3 is TGCAGTGCTAGCCGGGACTGGGTAACTTTT. As protein: CSASRDWVTF. This chain connects TRBV20-1 to TRBJ2-3; possibly TRBD2 for D (6 bases). Germline V lookup: CDR1 DFQATT, CDR2 SNEGSKA (reference sequence). The CDR3 consists of 10 residues.

The CDR3 reads CSASRNSRHGYTF. CDR3 DNA: TGCAGTGCTAGTAGGAATAGCAGGCATGGCTACACCTTC. J is TRBJ1-2 and V is TRBV20-1; no clear D. The CDR3 sequence is 13 residues long. V dropped 3 bases and J dropped 6 bases, with 14 bases sitting between them. Germline V gene lookup returns CDR1 DFQATT and CDR2 SNEGSKA (reference sequence).

This clone occurred a few times. The genes are TRBV13 and TRBJ1-2; D gene unclear. The V end lost 4 bases, the J end lost 8 bases, and 17 bases lay between the germline ends. The CDR3 is 14 residues long. Germline V gene sequence: CDR1 PRHDT, CDR2 FYEKMQ (reference sequence). This CDR3 reads CASSYSLTESGYTF. In DNA form, the CDR3 reads TGTGCCAGCAGCTACTCCCTAACAGAGAGCGGCTACACCTTC.

This chain links TRBV25-1 with TRBJ1-2, with unresolved D. CDR1 is MGHDK and CDR2 is SYGVNS in the germline V gene. The CDR3 has 11 residues. DNA for the CDR3: TGTGCTATAATGTCAAACTATGGCTACACCTTC. Translated: CAIMSNYGYTF.

The chain joins TRBV12-3 or TRBV12-4 to TRBJ1-2; D is perhaps TRBD1 (5 bases). Trimming removed 5 bases from V and 8 bases from J, with 12 bases in between. This CDR3 contains 12 residues. As DNA, the CDR3 is TGTGCCAGCAGTCAACTTAGACAGGGCTACACCTTC. Its protein is CASSQLRQGYTF.

This clone was seen a single time. The chain is built from TRBV3-1 (or the pseudogene TRBV3-2) and TRBJ1-1; no clear D. Germline V gene sequence: CDR1 LGHDT, CDR2 YNNKEL (reference sequence). The CDR3 covers 14 residues. Trimming took off 3 bases at V and 4 bases at J, with 12 bases between the two ends. CDR3 loop: CASSHEGVGTEAFF. DNA of the CDR3: TGTGCCAGCAGCCACGAGGGAGTCGGCACTGAAGCTTTCTTT.

This clone came up once. The rearrangement uses TRBV24-1 and TRBJ2-2, with D possibly matching TRBD1 (6 bases). V lost 5 bases, J lost 8 bases, and 23 bases lay in between. The length of the CDR3 is 17 residues. CDR1 is KGHDR and CDR2 is SFDVKD in the germline V gene. CDR3 in DNA: TGTGCCACCAGTGCAATAGTAGGGGGACATAAGGGAGGGGAGCTGTTTTTT. This translates into CATSAIVGGHKGGELFF.

J is TRBJ1-3 and V is TRBV5-6, with D uncertain. Trimming took off 2 bases at V and 2 bases at J, with 5 bases between the two ends. The CDR3 runs to 13 residues. Per germline, CDR1 SGHDT and CDR2 YYEEEE. This chain's CDR3 is CASSFIPGNTIYF. In DNA form, the CDR3 reads TGTGCCAGCAGCTTTATCCCTGGAAACACCATATATTTT.

This chain joins TRBV19 and TRBJ1-2; TRBD1 matches at 7 bases. This CDR3 is built from 15 residues. The V and J ends lost 3 bases and 4 bases, in that order; junction bases with no gene match: 8. The germline gives CDR1 LNHDA, CDR2 SQIVND (reference sequence). CDR3: CASSIGEGASYGYTF. In DNA form, the CDR3 reads TGTGCCAGTAGTATCGGGGAGGGGGCAAGCTATGGCTACACCTTC. The full variable domain, in which reference TRBV19 and TRBJ1-2 provide the parts outside the CDR3, is DGGITQSPKYLFRKEGQNVTLSCEQNLNHDAMYWYRQDPGQGLRLIYYSQIVNDFQKGDIAEGYSVSREKKESFPLTVTSAQKNPTAFYLCASSIGEGASYGYTFGSGTRLTVV.

The J gene is TRBJ2-5, the V gene TRBV5-5, with TRBD2 identical over 10 bases. After removal of 4 bases from V and 2 bases from J, the junction contained 8 bases not matched to a gene. Germline CDR1 is SGHKS and CDR2 is YYEKEE (reference sequence). CDR3 length equals 16 residues. CDR3 loop: CASSTTAGGPQETQYF. CDR3 in DNA: TGTGCCAGCAGCACGACAGCGGGGGGGCCTCAAGAGACCCAGTACTTC.

The chain couples TRBV10-2 to TRBJ2-4; D remains ambiguous. The CDR3 length is 14 residues. V lost 0 bases to trimming and J lost 0 bases, with 3 bases between them. Per the germline V gene, CDR1 is WSHSY and CDR2 is SAAADI. The DNA of the CDR3 is TGCGCCAGCAGTGAGTCCACAGCCAAAAACATTCAGTACTTC. Translation gives CASSESTAKNIQYF.

V gene TRBV27 combines with J gene TRBJ1-2; D is uncertain. The V end lost 5 bases, the J end lost 8 bases, and 18 bases lay between the germline ends. Per the germline V gene, CDR1 is MNHEY and CDR2 is SMNVEV (reference sequence). This CDR3 has 14 residues. DNA for the CDR3: TGTGCCAGCAGTCCCACCTGGGATGTCGACGGCTACACCTTC. Residues: CASSPTWDVDGYTF.

J is TRBJ1-2 and V is TRBV18, with D hard to call. The length of the CDR3 is 15 residues. Trimming left V 2 bases short and J 0 bases short, with 10 bases between. Germline lookup yields CDR1 KGHSH and CDR2 LQKENI. CDR3 nucleotides: TGTGCCAGCTCACCAAGCGGCCATACTAACTATGGCTACACCTTC. It yields the protein CASSPSGHTNYGYTF.

The chain joins TRBV27 to TRBJ1-2; D gene ambiguous. The CDR3 contains 14 residues. The germline V and J ends were trimmed by 5 bases and 2 bases, with 12 bases remaining between them. Germline CDR1 is MNHEY and CDR2 is SMNVEV (reference sequence). For the CDR3, the DNA is TGTGCCAGCAGTAAGTTGGACGGAAACTATGGCTACACCTTC. It is translated as CASSKLDGNYGYTF.

The chain recombines TRBV5-5 with TRBJ1-5; 8 positions match TRBD1. Germline V CDR1 and CDR2: SGHKS, YYEKEE (reference sequence). The CDR3 runs 15 residues. The J segment lost 1 base and the V segment lost 2 bases, leaving 2 bases of the junction unmatched. This chain's CDR3 is CASSFGQGSNQPQHF. The CDR3 DNA reads as TGTGCCAGCAGCTTTGGACAGGGCAGCAATCAGCCCCAGCATTTT.

This chain uses TRBV7-9 with TRBJ2-7, with D possibly being TRBD2 (5 bases). There are 13 residues in the CDR3. The germline CDR1 and CDR2 sequences are SEHNR and FQNEAQ (reference sequence). The V and J ends lost 5 bases and 2 bases respectively, with 10 bases between them. As DNA, the CDR3 is TGTGCCAGCAGCGCCAGCGGCGCCTACGAGCAGTACTTC. Translating gives CASSASGAYEQYF.

The chain couples TRBV7-2 to TRBJ2-3; TRBD1 or TRBD2 may be the D gene (6 bases each). V lost 2 bases to trimming and J lost 2 bases, with 14 bases between them. Per germline, CDR1 SGHTA and CDR2 FQGNSA. CDR3 length equals 16 residues. The CDR3 region is CASSLLSGGHTDTQYF. CDR3 sequence (DNA): TGTGCCAGCAGCTTATTATCCGGGGGCCACACAGATACGCAGTATTTT.

The chain couples TRBV28 to TRBJ1-1; D may be TRBD1 (5 bases). V was cut by 2 bases and J by 0 bases, with 13 bases left in between. This CDR3 region has 16 residues. From germline, CDR1 is MDHEN and CDR2 SYDVKM. The CDR3 coding sequence is TGTGCCAGCAGTTTACCCCCGGGGACCGTGAACACTGAAGCTTTCTTT. Translation: CASSLPPGTVNTEAFF. The whole variable domain, remainder taken from reference TRBV28 and TRBJ1-1, is DVKVTQSSRYLVKRTGEKVFLECVQDMDHENMFWYRQDPGLGLRLIYFSYDVKMKEKGDIPEGYSVSREKKERFSLILESASTNQTSMYLCASSLPPGTVNTEAFFGQGTRLTVV.

The rearrangement uses TRBV2 and TRBJ2-5; 10 bases are a match to TRBD2. Trimming at V came to 3 bases and at J to 2 bases, leaving 12 bases not matched to a gene. CDR3 size: 18 residues. Germline assignment: CDR1 SNHLY and CDR2 FYNNEI. CDR3 region: CASSDLRLLAGAQETQYF. The CDR3 nucleotides are TGTGCCAGCAGTGATCTGCGTCTTCTAGCGGGGGCACAAGAGACCCAGTACTTC.

The chain couples TRBV20-1 to TRBJ2-7; a weak D match, TRBD1 (5 bases). The CDR3 has 11 residues. V gave up 5 bases and J gave up 9 bases, with 14 bases separating them. The germline gives CDR1 DFQATT, CDR2 SNEGSKA (reference sequence). The CDR3 loop is CSAGYRGVQYF. The CDR3 DNA sequence: TGCAGTGCTGGGTATAGGGGTGTGCAGTACTTC.

This clone was recorded once. The V and J genes are TRBV27 and TRBJ2-7; D unresolved. V was clipped by 3 bases and J by 0 bases, with 12 bases between them. There are 15 residues in the CDR3. The germline CDR1 and CDR2 sequences are MNHEY and SMNVEV (reference sequence). CDR3 residues: CASSFGARSSYEQYF. In DNA, the CDR3 is TGTGCCAGCAGTTTTGGAGCCCGAAGCTCCTACGAGCAGTACTTC.